This T cell receptor beta chain came from a study of shared clonotypes between healthy human individuals. With respect to this clone: Antigen specificity is unknown.

Whole-study findings and limits: Shared across a handful of donors were around 5% of the naive CD4 clonotypes. Sequencing of the sorted subsets was shown by rarefaction to be incomplete despite large depth.

TCRdb's table, derived via immunoSEQ multiplex PCR, lists solely in-frame clones and lacks some. The table includes 1,400,000 or so clones, approximately 98.5% detected once. Germline loops: CDR1 MGHDK, CDR2 SYGVNS. The V gene end was trimmed by 4 bases and the J gene end by 5 bases; junction bases not matched to a gene: 16. CDR3 length equals 17 residues. Sequencing used naive CD4+ T cells sorted from blood. This sample's subset: CD45RA+ positively selected. The receptor comes from a man aged 30 to 45 in good health. This rearrangement joins TRBV25-1 to TRBJ2-7; 8 bases are shared with TRBD1. CDR3 nucleotide sequence: TGTGCCAGCAGTGCCCCCGTGGGCAGGGGGCCTTCCCACGAGCAGTACTTC. Its translation is CASSAPVGRGPSHEQYF.